The 12 T cell receptor beta chains given below trace back to one sample, sequenced in a study of blood T cell repertoires in COVID-19. Profiled with immunoSEQ multiplex PCR; TCRdb holds only in-frame clones, not every one. The sample shows 100,000 to 150,000 clones, 86% of them seen only once. Sequences were obtained from peripheral blood. These TCRs come from a man between 65 and 85 years old who had recovered from COVID-19.

This clone was recorded once. This chain connects TRBV7-2 to TRBJ1-6; possible D gene TRBD1, 6 bases. The V gene's germline CDR1 is SGHTA and CDR2 FQGNSA. This CDR3 is 15 amino acids long. V was pared by 1 base and J by 6 bases, with 10 bases between. CDR3 in amino acids: CASSLGTVSNSPLHF. In DNA form, the CDR3 reads TGTGCCAGCAGCTTAGGGACAGTCTCTAATTCACCCCTCCACTTT.

This chain links TRBV19 with TRBJ2-7, with 8 bases identical to TRBD1. CDR3 length: 15 residues. CDR1 and CDR2 (germline): LNHDA, SQIVND (reference sequence). Losses at the gene ends were 4 bases for V and 5 bases for J; bases not matched to a gene: 10. In DNA form, the CDR3 reads TGTGCCAGTAGTAGATGGGCAGGGGGCAGCCACGAGCAGTACTTC. This encodes CASSRWAGGSHEQYF.

V gene TRBV3-1 (or the pseudogene TRBV3-2) combines with J gene TRBJ1-3, with 7 positions matching TRBD1. The CDR3 length is 15 residues. V was pared by 3 bases and J by 4 bases, with 6 bases of the junction left unmatched. Germline CDR1 LGHDT, CDR2 YNNKEL (reference sequence). CDR3 DNA: TGTGCCAGCAGCCACGGCCAGGGGGACGGAAACACCATATATTTT. Protein product: CASSHGQGDGNTIYF.

The chain joins TRBV15 to TRBJ2-7; TRBD2 is a possible D gene (6 bases). The CDR3 spans 16 residues. CDR1 is LNHNV, CDR2 YYDKDF, per germline (reference sequence). V was clipped by 0 bases and J by 2 bases, with 14 bases between them. CDR3 sequence: CATSREGGLGTYEQYF. DNA for the CDR3: TGTGCCACCAGCAGAGAGGGAGGATTAGGGACCTACGAGCAGTACTTC.

For this clone: This same CDR3 is encoded by further DNA sequences in the sample. The rearrangement joins TRBV5-1 to TRBJ2-7; 11 bases align to TRBD1. The CDR3 consists of 14 residues. The trim removed 2 bases at V and 3 bases at J, leaving 1 base unmatched. The germline V gene encodes CDR1 SGHRS and CDR2 YFSETQ. The CDR3, as DNA: TGCGCCAGCAGCTTAGGGACAGGGGGCTACGAGCAGTACTTC. Translating it yields CASSLGTGGYEQYF.

The rearrangement joins TRBV29-1 to TRBJ2-5; 8 nucleotides match TRBD1. The CDR3 has 13 amino acids. Germline V CDR1 and CDR2: SQVTM, ANQGSEA. J was trimmed by 5 bases and V by 6 bases; bases with no gene match: 8. CDR3 DNA: TGCAGCGTCGACAGGGGAAAGAGGGAGACCCAGTACTTC. This gives the protein CSVDRGKRETQYF.

The rearrangement uses TRBV27 and TRBJ2-3; perhaps TRBD2 as D (7 bases). V lost 3 bases to trimming and J lost 5 bases, with 12 bases between them. The CDR3 consists of 14 residues. Germline loops: CDR1 MNHEY, CDR2 SMNVEV (reference sequence). CDR3 sequence (DNA): TGTGCCAGCAGTTTGGGGGGGCGGAAAGATACGCAGTATTTT. This encodes CASSLGGRKDTQYF.

The V gene is TRBV18, the J gene TRBJ2-1; 8 bases are shared with TRBD2. CDR3 length: 16 residues. V lost 0 bases to trimming and J lost 8 bases; unmatched junction nucleotides: 9. From germline, CDR1 is KGHSH and CDR2 LQKENI. The DNA for the CDR3 is TGTGCCAGCTCACCACCAACGGGAGGGATTTTGGATGAGCAGTTCTTC. Translated, it gives CASSPPTGGILDEQFF.

The chain couples TRBV9 to TRBJ2-5, with 9 bases aligning to TRBD1. Germline assignment: CDR1 SGDLS and CDR2 YYNGEE. Unmatched junction bases numbered 7, after V lost 3 bases and J lost 1 base. The CDR3 runs to 16 residues. The CDR3 nucleotides read TGTGCCAGCAGCGCCGGGACAGGGCCCTTCCAAGAGACCCAGTACTTC. This encodes CASSAGTGPFQETQYF.

The rearrangement uses TRBV6-5 and TRBJ2-7; tentative D call: TRBD2 (7 bases). Germline assignment: CDR1 MNHEY and CDR2 SVGAGI. The ends were cut back, 8 bases at V and 5 bases at J, with 16 bases in the middle. The CDR3 consists of 13 residues. The CDR3 sequence is CASGTLGGHEQYF. CDR3 sequence (DNA): TGTGCCAGCGGAACGCTGGGGGGGCACGAGCAGTACTTC.

This chain uses TRBV7-8 with TRBJ2-4; 10 nucleotides line up with TRBD1. Germline V CDR1 and CDR2: SGHVS, FQNEAQ. The J segment lost 6 bases and the V segment lost 4 bases, leaving 9 bases of the junction unmatched. CDR3 length equals 16 residues. CDR3 DNA: TGTGCCAGCAGCTGGTACCAATGGACAGGGGGAAACATTCAGTACTTC. Its translation is CASSWYQWTGGNIQYF.

This clone has only a few counts. DNA of the CDR3: TGTGCCAGTAGTTCCCGGACTGTGAGCACTGAAGCTTTCTTT. Translated: CASSSRTVSTEAFF. The chain recombines TRBV19 with TRBJ1-1, with D unclear. This CDR3 has 14 amino acids. Trimming removed 5 bases at V and 4 bases at J, with 14 bases between. Per the germline V gene, CDR1 is LNHDA and CDR2 is SQIVND (reference sequence). Filled out from reference TRBV19 and TRBJ1-1, the complete variable domain reads DGGITQSPKYLFRKEGQNVTLSCEQNLNHDAMYWYRQDPGQGLRLIYYSQIVNDFQKGDIAEGYSVSREKKESFPLTVTSAQKNPTAFYLCASSSRTVSTEAFFGQGTRLTVV.